This T cell receptor beta chain comes out of a study of T cell responses to AZD1222 COVID-19 vaccine. Method: immunoSEQ multiplex PCR; TCRdb's copy keeps in-frame clones and lacks some. The profile covers about 100,000 clones, with 90% to 95% appearing a single time and 7.5% to 9.5% taken by the ten largest. V dropped 0 bases and J dropped 0 bases, with 11 bases sitting between them. This CDR3 is 16 amino acids long. Germline V gene sequence: CDR1 MNHEY, CDR2 SVGAGI. The chain couples TRBV6-5 to TRBJ1-2; D ambiguous. This sequence was found in an adult who received the AZD1222 COVID-19 vaccine. The sequenced sample was peripheral blood, obtained 28 days after the second AZD1222 dose. CDR3 DNA: TGTGCCAGCAGTTACTCGATGCAGAGACCTAACTATGGCTACACCTTC. Translated: CASSYSMQRPNYGYTF.